This TCR beta chain was documented in a study of patients and donors after allogeneic stem cell transplantation. TCRdb reprocessed the RT-PCR reads via MiXCR and lists one record per CDR3 protein. The table has 920,000 or so distinct CDR3 sequences, 15% to 20% seen once. V dropped 8 bases and J dropped 5; count of bases not matched to a gene: 12. Germline V lookup: CDR1 MNHEY, CDR2 SMNVEV (reference sequence). The length of the CDR3 is 15 residues. The sequence derives from a human donor who was either an allogeneic HSCT recipient or a stem cell or donor lymphocyte infusion donor (not recorded which). It is not recorded whose cells these are; they may come from a transplant donor. The sample consisted of blood, either unsorted or a sorted T cell fraction (not recorded which). This chain joins TRBV27 and TRBJ2-1; 7 nucleotides match TRBD2. Written as DNA, the CDR3 is TGTGCCAGCTGTAGAGGGGCTAGCGGTAACAATGAGCAGTTCTTC. As protein: CASCRGASGNNEQFF.